This is a list of T cell receptor beta chains from one sample in a study of shared clonotypes between healthy human individuals. Clones were sequenced by immunoSEQ multiplex PCR, and TCRdb holds only the in-frame ones, with some missing. Here the sample spans around 700,000 clones, around 67% being singletons. The specimen sequenced was memory CD4+ T cells sorted from blood. These receptors were collected from a woman in her 30s in good health. Both conserved end residues are part of each CDR3. The D gene is left open where the match is weak. Size tells how often a clone was seen (once, few, many) or the class of an expanded clone, and some rows leave it out.

D gene: NA
V gene: TRBV4-2
J gene: TRBJ1-2
clone size: NA
CDR3 protein: CASSQDIGGPRGYTF
CDR3 DNA: TGTGCCAGCAGCCAAGATATCGGGGGTCCGCGGGGCTACACCTTC

D gene: TRBD1
V gene: TRBV28
J gene: TRBJ1-5
clone size: NA
CDR3 protein: CASSLSYRGHQPQHF
CDR3 DNA: TGTGCCAGCAGTTTATCGTACAGGGGGCATCAGCCCCAGCATTTT

D gene: NA
V gene: TRBV10-2
J gene: TRBJ1-2
clone size: NA
CDR3 protein: CASSERVISGDGYTF
CDR3 DNA: TGCGCCAGCAGTGAGAGGGTGATCTCAGGCGATGGCTACACCTTC

D gene: NA
V gene: TRBV4-1
J gene: TRBJ2-1
clone size: NA
CDR3 protein: CASSQERSYDNEQFF
CDR3 DNA: TGCGCCAGCAGCCAAGAAAGGTCCTACGACAATGAGCAGTTCTTC

D gene: TRBD1
V gene: TRBV5-4
J gene: TRBJ2-7
clone size: NA
CDR3 protein: CASSSTRQGSYEQYF
CDR3 DNA: TGTGCCAGCAGCTCAACCCGACAGGGCTCCTACGAGCAGTACTTC

D gene: TRBD1
V gene: TRBV19
J gene: TRBJ2-7
clone size: NA
CDR3 protein: CASSMDRLSLEQYF
CDR3 DNA: TGTGCCAGTAGTATGGACAGGCTTTCTCTCGAGCAGTACTTC

D gene: NA
V gene: TRBV5-1
J gene: TRBJ2-3
clone size: NA
CDR3 protein: CASSLVGGFTDTQYF
CDR3 DNA: TGCGCCAGCAGCTTGGTCGGCGGGTTCACAGATACGCAGTATTTT

D gene: NA
V gene: TRBV7-9
J gene: TRBJ2-1
clone size: NA
CDR3 protein: CASSTLRNEQFF
CDR3 DNA: TGTGCCAGCAGCACCTTACGCAATGAGCAGTTCTTC

D gene: NA
V gene: TRBV28
J gene: TRBJ1-2
clone size: NA
CDR3 protein: CASRTNYGYTF
CDR3 DNA: TGTGCCAGCAGAACTAACTATGGCTACACCTTC

D gene: TRBD2
V gene: TRBV28
J gene: TRBJ2-7
clone size: NA
CDR3 protein: CASMTQRLAYSYEQYF
CDR3 DNA: TGTGCCAGCATGACCCAAAGACTAGCGTACTCCTACGAGCAGTACTTC

D gene: TRBD1
V gene: TRBV10-3
J gene: TRBJ2-7
clone size: once
CDR3 protein: CAISGDRVEQYF
CDR3 DNA: TGTGCCATCAGTGGGGACAGGGTCGAGCAGTACTTC

D gene: NA
V gene: TRBV6-1
J gene: TRBJ1-3
clone size: NA
CDR3 protein: CASKFSGNTIYF
CDR3 DNA: TGTGCCAGCAAATTCTCTGGAAACACCATATATTTT

D gene: NA
V gene: TRBV15
J gene: TRBJ2-2
clone size: NA
CDR3 protein: CATSRDRGGLWGTGELFF
CDR3 DNA: TGTGCCACCAGCAGAGATCGAGGGGGACTATGGGGTACCGGGGAGCTGTTTTTT

D gene: TRBD2
V gene: TRBV18
J gene: TRBJ2-7
clone size: NA
CDR3 protein: CASSPREDHEQYF
CDR3 DNA: TGTGCCAGCTCACCCCGGGAGGACCACGAGCAGTACTTC

D gene: NA
V gene: TRBV7-8
J gene: TRBJ1-5
clone size: few
CDR3 protein: CATKQDYSNQPQHF
CDR3 DNA: TGTGCCACCAAACAGGACTATAGCAATCAGCCCCAGCATTTT

D gene: NA
V gene: TRBV7-2
J gene: TRBJ1-1
clone size: NA
CDR3 protein: CASSLAGGESTEAFF
CDR3 DNA: TGTGCCAGCAGCTTAGCAGGGGGGGAAAGCACTGAAGCTTTCTTT

D gene: NA
V gene: TRBV2
J gene: TRBJ1-1
clone size: few
CDR3 protein: CASRVQGMRNTEAFF
CDR3 DNA: TGTGCCAGCAGAGTACAGGGAATGAGGAACACTGAAGCTTTCTTT

D gene: NA
V gene: TRBV19
J gene: TRBJ1-2
clone size: NA
CDR3 protein: CASSNGLHNYGYTF
CDR3 DNA: TGTGCCAGTAGTAACGGACTTCATAACTATGGCTACACCTTC

D gene: NA
V gene: TRBV28
J gene: TRBJ1-5
clone size: NA
CDR3 protein: CASSLPGSSNQPQHF
CDR3 DNA: TGTGCCAGCAGTTTGCCAGGGTCGAGCAATCAGCCCCAGCATTTT

D gene: TRBD2
V gene: TRBV7-4
J gene: TRBJ2-5
clone size: NA
CDR3 protein: CASSLEGGETQYF
CDR3 DNA: TGTGCCAGCAGCTTAGAGGGAGGGGAGACCCAGTACTTC

D gene: TRBD1
V gene: TRBV25-1
J gene: TRBJ1-3
clone size: NA
CDR3 protein: CASSATGLGGNTIYF
CDR3 DNA: TGTGCCAGCAGTGCGACAGGGTTGGGTGGAAACACCATATATTTT

D gene: NA
V gene: TRBV27
J gene: TRBJ1-5
clone size: NA
CDR3 protein: CASSWGAGGGQPQHF
CDR3 DNA: TGTGCCAGCAGCTGGGGGGCCGGGGGCGGGCAGCCCCAGCATTTT

D gene: NA
V gene: TRBV2
J gene: TRBJ2-2
clone size: NA
CDR3 protein: CASSEGVSGELFF
CDR3 DNA: TGTGCCAGCAGTGAAGGGGTTTCCGGGGAGCTGTTTTTT

D gene: TRBD1
V gene: TRBV25-1
J gene: TRBJ2-6
clone size: NA
CDR3 protein: CASSLGTGASGANVLTF
CDR3 DNA: TGTGCCAGCAGTCTCGGGACAGGGGCGTCTGGGGCCAACGTCCTGACTTTC

D gene: TRBD1
V gene: TRBV7-6
J gene: TRBJ2-7
clone size: NA
CDR3 protein: CASSSRQGREQYF
CDR3 DNA: TGTGCCAGCAGCTCCCGACAGGGACGGGAGCAGTACTTC

D gene: NA
V gene: TRBV27
J gene: TRBJ2-6
clone size: NA
CDR3 protein: CASSFSQPRLSNSGANVLTF
CDR3 DNA: TGTGCCAGCAGTTTCTCACAGCCTCGTCTTTCAAACTCTGGGGCCAACGTCCTGACTTTC

D gene: TRBD1
V gene: TRBV29-1
J gene: TRBJ1-2
clone size: NA
CDR3 protein: CSVEVRHRGRRSTNYGYTF
CDR3 DNA: TGCAGCGTTGAAGTCAGACACAGGGGCCGACGATCCACTAACTATGGCTACACCTTC

D gene: NA
V gene: TRBV30
J gene: TRBJ2-5
clone size: NA
CDR3 protein: CAWSVRGIQETQYF
CDR3 DNA: TGTGCCTGGAGTGTACGCGGGATTCAAGAGACCCAGTACTTC

D gene: NA
V gene: TRBV30
J gene: TRBJ2-7
clone size: many
CDR3 protein: CAWRTGQAYEQYF
CDR3 DNA: TGTGCCTGGAGGACGGGACAAGCCTACGAGCAGTACTTC